The TCR beta chain described here comes from a study of early T cells in non-severe SARS-CoV-2 infection. Study-wide context: The chains were unpaired, and the sequenced material was bulk RNA from unsorted whole blood.

The sample holds many counts of this clonotype. Its antigen is unidentified. CDR3 length equals 15 residues. Trimming cost V 7 bases and J 4 bases, with 21 bases left between them. Germline V gene data show CDR1 as DFQATT and CDR2 as SNEGSKA (reference sequence). Study findings and constraints: VDJdb matching, biased toward anti-spike CD8 responses, missed private and CD4 specificities.

Individual cDNA molecules received unique molecular identifiers during library preparation. TCRdb ran MiXCR on the 5' RACE reads and lists one entry per CDR3 protein. The data show approximately 28,000 distinct CDR3 sequences, less than 5% seen once. The chain is built from TRBV20-1 and TRBJ2-3, with D perhaps being TRBD1 or TRBD2 (5 bases each). Sequencing used whole blood. This TCR derives from an adult who was a healthcare worker with PCR-confirmed SARS-CoV-2 infection or an uninfected control (not recorded which). The DNA for the CDR3 is TGCAGTGGAATTGTCTCCGGGGCGAGTTCAGATACGCAGTATTTT. It codes for CSGIVSGASSDTQYF.